This TCR beta chain was sequenced during a study of blood T cell repertoires in COVID-19. Turning to the study itself: Samples came from the United States, Italy and Spain, spanning acute and convalescent COVID-19.

The CDR3 covers 19 residues. V trimming: 3 bases; J trimming: 2 bases; junction bases outside the gene matches: 11. In germline, CDR1 is LGHNA, CDR2 YNFKEQ. Assignment of participants to cohorts was predicated upon participant-reported clinical history. Donors of Cohort 3 who recovered were those that had two negative PCRs, clearance, or symptom resolution. In the authors' methods: Nucleated cell number was recorded as an estimate derived from reference gene primer amplification. Some clones are missing from TCRdb's copy, which holds only in-frame ones; the method was immunoSEQ multiplex PCR. The DNA was the basis for D and trimming; V, J and clone size are from that table. The table lists about 300,000 clones, 86% of them singletons, with over 3.5% in the top ten.

Sequencing input: PBMCs or T cells enriched from blood (not recorded which). The chain is built from TRBV4-2 and TRBJ2-1, with 12 bases aligning to TRBD2. The clonotype originates from a young man who had recovered from COVID-19. DNA of the CDR3: TGTGCCAGCAGCCATGTCAGCCTAGCGGGAGGGATCCCCTACAATGAGCAGTTCTTC. This translates into CASSHVSLAGGIPYNEQFF.